One and the same sample provided the 14 T cell receptor beta chains below, sequenced in a study of cytomegalovirus exposure and HLA in healthy donors. Researchers ran the PCR with 60 Vbeta and 13 Jbeta primers. Assay: immunoSEQ multiplex PCR; the TCRdb copy retains only in-frame clones and omits some. The sample contains 120,000 or so clones, roughly 82% of which appear only once. The sequencing input was PBMCs. Receptor source: a middle-aged woman in good health and CMV-seropositive.

This clone was counted once. The J gene is TRBJ1-2, the V gene TRBV2; 8 bases agree with TRBD1. With V trimmed by 9 bases and J by 6 bases, 0 bases remained unmatched. Germline V gene data show CDR1 as SNHLY and CDR2 as FYNNEI. This CDR3 is built from 10 residues. The CDR3 DNA reads as TGTGCCAGGGACAGGGATGGCTACACCTTC. Its protein is CARDRDGYTF.

This clone was observed many times. This sequence joins TRBV7-2 and TRBJ2-5; 15 nucleotides line up with TRBD2. V shed 3 bases and J 5 bases; nucleotides not matched to a gene: 7. This CDR3 has 17 amino acids. The germline V gene encodes CDR1 SGHTA and CDR2 FQGNSA. CDR3 loop: CASSLGLAGGGAETQYF. The CDR3 DNA follows: TGTGCCAGCAGCTTGGGACTAGCGGGGGGAGGGGCGGAGACCCAGTACTTC.

The rearrangement links TRBV2 to TRBJ2-7; TRBD2 is a possible D gene (6 bases). V gave up 10 bases and J gave up 1 base, with 14 bases separating them. Germline V CDR1 and CDR2: SNHLY, FYNNEI. This CDR3 spans 13 amino acids. CDR3 region: CAKRGGNSYEQYF. CDR3 DNA sequence: TGTGCCAAAAGAGGCGGGAATTCCTACGAGCAGTACTTC.

V usage is TRBV7-2 and J usage is TRBJ2-4, with 9 bases fitting TRBD1. V shed 4 bases and J 0 bases; nucleotides not matched to a gene: 4. The CDR3 is 16 amino acids. Looked up from germline, CDR1 is SGHTA and CDR2 is FQGNSA. For the CDR3, the DNA is TGTGCCAGCAGCTCACAGGGGGCACTAGCCAAAAACATTCAGTACTTC. Its translation: CASSSQGALAKNIQYF.

The rearrangement uses TRBV7-6 and TRBJ1-4, with D uncertain. Germline V lookup: CDR1 SGHVS, CDR2 FNYEAQ. The CDR3 has 14 amino acids. Deletions cut 7 bases from V and 7 bases from J, with 16 bases between. DNA for the CDR3: TGTGCCAGCACCGTGCGCCAAGGAGGTGAAAAACTGTTTTTT. This encodes CASTVRQGGEKLFF.

The chain joins TRBV10-3 to TRBJ1-1; 9 positions match TRBD1. The CDR3 sequence is 15 residues long. With 6 bases clipped from V and 0 bases from J, the junction kept 5 bases outside the gene matches. Germline V CDR1 and CDR2: ENHRY, SYGVKD. In DNA, the CDR3 is TGTGCCATCAGGGACCGGGACAGGGTGAACACTGAAGCTTTCTTT. Protein: CAIRDRDRVNTEAFF.

This chain links TRBV6-1 with TRBJ2-5; the D gene is possibly TRBD1 (5 bases). The CDR3 consists of 14 residues. Germline-derived CDR1 and CDR2 are MNHNS and SASEGT. Trimming took off 4 bases at V and 1 base at J, with 10 bases between the two ends. Here the CDR3 reads CASSGTTRQETQYF. Here the CDR3 DNA reads TGTGCCAGCAGTGGGACAACCCGCCAAGAGACCCAGTACTTC.

The V call is TRBV30, the J call TRBJ1-2, with 7 bases that match TRBD1. The V segment lost 5 bases and the J segment 8 bases; nucleotides outside the gene matches: 5. The CDR3 contains 11 residues. Germline-derived CDR1 and CDR2 are GTSNPN and SVGIG (reference sequence). CDR3: CAWDDRAGYTF. The DNA for the CDR3 is TGTGCCTGGGATGACAGGGCGGGCTACACCTTC.

The rearrangement uses TRBV5-4 and TRBJ1-2; D unresolved. V dropped 3 bases and J dropped 0 bases, with 15 bases sitting between them. Germline CDR1 is SGHNT and CDR2 is YYREEE (reference sequence). The CDR3 is made up of 16 amino acids. CDR3 bases: TGTGCCAGCAGCTCCCGCCCCTTAGTCCCTAACTATGGCTACACCTTC. This encodes CASSSRPLVPNYGYTF.

This clone has only a few counts. The V call is TRBV28, the J call TRBJ2-7; 10 bases agree with TRBD1. The CDR3 is made up of 15 amino acids. The junction had 5 bases not matched to a gene; V was cut back by 1 base and J by 5 bases. CDR1 and CDR2 from the germline V gene are MDHEN and SYDVKM. CDR3 sequence reads: CASSLSGQGIHEQYF. The CDR3 DNA reads as TGTGCCAGCAGTTTATCGGGACAGGGGATACACGAGCAGTACTTC.

The gene calls are TRBV4-2 and TRBJ2-5, with D unresolved. The CDR3 length is 13 residues. V dropped 4 bases and J dropped 0 bases, with 6 bases sitting between them. Germline V gene data show CDR1 as LGHNA and CDR2 as YNFKEQ. CDR3 coding DNA: TGTGCCAGCAGCCCCCTGTACCAAGAGACCCAGTACTTC. Residues: CASSPLYQETQYF.

This clone was seen only a few times. This sequence joins TRBV7-3 and TRBJ2-2, with TRBD1 matching 8 bases. Germline V gives CDR1 SGHTA, CDR2 FQGTGA. The CDR3 is made up of 17 amino acids. The V segment lost 1 base and the J segment 3 bases; nucleotides outside the gene matches: 7. The DNA for the CDR3 is TGTGCCAGCAGCTTAATGGCAGGGGGCGTGGACACCGGGGAGCTGTTTTTT. Protein product: CASSLMAGGVDTGELFF.

The chain uses TRBV6-5 and TRBJ1-2, with D perhaps TRBD1 (5 bases). V was cut by 5 bases and J by 4 bases, with 11 bases left in between. This CDR3 has 13 amino acids. Germline V CDR1 and CDR2: MNHEY, SVGAGI. CDR3 DNA: TGTGCCAGCAGTCCGACAGTCATCTATGGCTACACCTTC. Protein: CASSPTVIYGYTF.

The chain joins TRBV5-6 to TRBJ2-2; 8 nucleotides agree with TRBD1. J was trimmed by 1 base and V by 2 bases; bases with no gene match: 1. CDR3 length equals 15 residues. Germline V CDR1 and CDR2: SGHDT, YYEEEE. For the CDR3, the DNA is TGTGCCAGCAGCTTCGGGACAGGGAACACCGGGGAGCTGTTTTTT. It yields the protein CASSFGTGNTGELFF.